The 32 T cell receptor beta chains below were found in one sample sequenced in a study of T cells after yellow fever vaccination. Using its own MiXCR run on the 5' RACE reads, TCRdb lists one record per CDR3 protein. The sample lists hundreds of thousands of distinct CDR3 sequences; around 20% were seen once. Sample: PBMCs, taken before the yellow fever booster vaccination. Source of these receptors: a man aged 18-30 years who received the YFV17D yellow fever vaccine.

This clonotype was counted only a few times. The genes are TRBV7-6 and TRBJ1-1; 7 nucleotides align to TRBD1. This CDR3 comprises 16 residues. The V and J ends lost 1 base and 5 bases, in that order; junction bases with no gene match: 10. Germline V gene sequence: CDR1 SGHVS, CDR2 FNYEAQ. As DNA, the CDR3 is TGTGCCAGCAGCTTAGTCCTAACAGGGGAGGGTACTGAAGCTTTCTTT. Translating gives CASSLVLTGEGTEAFF. The variable domain in full, with the rest retrieved from reference TRBV7-6 and TRBJ1-1, is GAGVSQSPRYKVTKRGQDVALRCDPISGHVSLYWYRQALGQGPEFLTYFNYEAQQDKSGLPNDRFSAERPEGSISTLTIQRTEQRDSAMYRCASSLVLTGEGTEAFFGQGTRLTVV.

The chain has TRBV2 and TRBJ2-3; 7 positions agree with TRBD1. With 9 bases clipped from V and 2 bases from J, the junction kept 11 bases outside the gene matches. Per germline, CDR1 SNHLY and CDR2 FYNNEI. This CDR3 has 15 residues. The CDR3 is CASTVQGIVTDTQYF. For the CDR3, the DNA is TGTGCCAGTACAGTACAGGGGATCGTCACAGATACGCAGTATTTT.

This clonotype was observed a few times. V and J are TRBV7-3 and TRBJ2-7, with TRBD1 matching over 8 bases. The CDR3 totals 14 residues. V lost 5 bases, J lost 3 bases, and 6 bases stayed unmatched. Germline loops: CDR1 SGHTA, CDR2 FQGTGA. CDR3 amino acids: CASSPGQDNYEQYF. The CDR3 coding sequence is TGTGCCAGCAGCCCGGGACAGGATAACTACGAGCAGTACTTC.

The rearrangement links TRBV5-1 to TRBJ2-3; 8 bases map to TRBD2. The germline V gene encodes CDR1 SGHRS and CDR2 YFSETQ. V shed 7 bases, J shed 2 bases, and the junction held 6 bases outside the gene matches. The CDR3 sequence is 14 residues long. CDR3 amino acids: CASGGLADTDTQYF. CDR3 DNA: TGCGCCAGCGGTGGACTAGCCGACACAGATACGCAGTATTTT.

The V and J genes are TRBV29-1 and TRBJ1-2; 7 bases are a match to TRBD1. CDR3 length: 14 residues. The J segment lost 5 bases and the V segment lost 2 bases, leaving 8 bases of the junction unmatched. CDR1 is SQVTM and CDR2 is ANQGSEA in the germline V gene. CDR3 in DNA: TGCAGCGTTGAAAAGATTGGGACAGATTATGGCTACACCTTC. The encoded protein is CSVEKIGTDYGYTF.

The table lists this clonotype with many counts. The chain combines TRBV7-2 with TRBJ2-3, with 11 bases fitting TRBD2. The CDR3 length is 15 residues. Germline V gene sequence: CDR1 SGHTA, CDR2 FQGNSA. J was trimmed by 6 bases and V by 2 bases; bases with no gene match: 4. The CDR3, as DNA: TGTGCCAGCAGCTTACCGCTAGCGGGGGGCGATACGCAGTATTTT. It yields the protein CASSLPLAGGDTQYF.

The V and J genes are TRBV7-3 and TRBJ1-5, with 8 bases matching TRBD1. V lost 5 bases and J lost 6; bases outside the gene matches: 3. The length of the CDR3 is 13 residues. The germline V gene encodes CDR1 SGHTA and CDR2 FQGTGA. CDR3 sequence: CASSPDRGQPQHF. The CDR3 DNA reads as TGTGCCAGCAGCCCAGACAGGGGTCAGCCCCAGCATTTT.

The table lists this clonotype with a few counts. The V and J genes are TRBV30 and TRBJ2-7, with D possibly being TRBD1 (5 bases). This CDR3 has 14 residues. Per germline, CDR1 GTSNPN and CDR2 SVGIG (reference sequence). V was trimmed by 8 bases and J by 2 bases, leaving 19 bases between them. This chain's CDR3 is CAGKDQGVAYEQYF. CDR3 DNA sequence: TGTGCCGGAAAGGACCAGGGTGTAGCCTACGAGCAGTACTTC.

This clonotype turned up a few times. This chain uses TRBV7-9 with TRBJ2-5; D uncertain. CDR1 and CDR2 from the germline V gene are SEHNR and FQNEAQ (reference sequence). The V and J ends lost 5 bases and 1 base respectively, with 5 bases between them. This CDR3 is 12 amino acids long. CDR3 residues: CASSNSQETQYF. CDR3 coding DNA: TGTGCCAGCAGCAACAGCCAAGAGACCCAGTACTTC.

The rearrangement joins TRBV5-1 to TRBJ2-2; a weak D match, TRBD1 (5 bases). V was clipped by 4 bases and J by 7 bases, with 11 bases between them. This CDR3 has 13 residues. Germline CDR1 is SGHRS and CDR2 is YFSETQ. CDR3 loop: CASSQTGYGELFF. CDR3 coding DNA: TGCGCCAGCAGCCAAACAGGTTACGGGGAGCTGTTTTTT.

The chain has TRBV24-1 and TRBJ2-7, with D unclear. Germline CDR1 reads KGHDR; CDR2 reads SFDVKD. CDR3 size: 13 residues. Trimming left V 3 bases short and J 0 bases short, with 5 bases between. CDR3 sequence: CATSDAHSYEQYV. As DNA, the CDR3 is TGTGCCACCAGTGATGCCCACTCCTACGAGCAGTACGTC.

This chain connects TRBV11-2 to TRBJ2-2; TRBD2 matches 7 bases. The length of the CDR3 is 15 residues. CDR1 SGHAT and CDR2 FQNNGV come from the germline V gene. The V segment lost 3 bases and the J segment 4 bases; nucleotides outside the gene matches: 5. CDR3 residues: CASSFRDYSTGELFF. The CDR3 nucleotides are TGTGCCAGCAGCTTCCGGGACTACTCCACCGGGGAGCTGTTTTTT.

This clonotype has just a few counts. The rearrangement links TRBV10-3 to TRBJ2-4, with TRBD1 matching over 7 bases. Germline assignment: CDR1 ENHRY and CDR2 SYGVKD. The CDR3 consists of 15 residues. V was clipped by 10 bases and J by 0 bases; unmatched bases: 9. The CDR3, as DNA: TGTGCCACCGCCGGGACAGAACTAGCCAAAAACATTCAGTACTTC. The encoded protein is CATAGTELAKNIQYF.

The chain couples TRBV6-2 or TRBV6-3 to TRBJ2-7; 7 bases line up with TRBD1. With 5 bases clipped from V and 1 base from J, the junction kept 11 bases outside the gene matches. The CDR3 loop spans 16 amino acids. From germline, CDR1 is MNHEY and CDR2 SVGEGT. The CDR3 DNA is TGTGCCAGCAGTGAGGACTTAGACAGGGAATCCTACGAGCAGTACTTC. Its translation is CASSEDLDRESYEQYF.

This clonotype was counted between two and nine times. V and J are TRBV6-1 and TRBJ1-2; D gene uncertain. CDR1 is MNHNS, CDR2 SASEGT, per germline. The CDR3 runs to 11 residues. V was pared by 6 bases and J by 2 bases, with 4 bases between. In DNA, the CDR3 is TGTGCCAGCAGGACGAACTATGGCTACACCTTC. Amino acids: CASRTNYGYTF.

This clonotype has at least ten counts. This sequence joins TRBV7-2 and TRBJ2-3; D is unclear. Trimming removed 6 bases at V and 4 bases at J, with 8 bases between. This CDR3 contains 12 residues. CDR1 and CDR2 (germline): SGHTA, FQGNSA. The CDR3 nucleotides read TGTGCCAGCAGGGCGCAATCAGATACGCAGTATTTT. This encodes CASRAQSDTQYF.

This clonotype was counted a single time. CDR3 loop: CASSWGGGYEQYF. In nucleotides, the CDR3 is TGTGCCAGCAGTTGGGGGGGGGGCTACGAGCAGTACTTC. The V and J genes are TRBV27 and TRBJ2-7; 7 nucleotides match TRBD2. Per the germline V gene, CDR1 is MNHEY and CDR2 is SMNVEV (reference sequence). V lost 4 bases to trimming and J lost 3 bases; unmatched junction nucleotides: 3. The CDR3 runs 13 residues.

The J gene is TRBJ1-2, the V gene TRBV29-1, with D possibly TRBD1 on 6 matching bases. This CDR3 contains 13 residues. Trimming pared 2 bases from V and 8 bases from J, leaving 15 bases between. Germline V gene sequence: CDR1 SQVTM, CDR2 ANQGSEA. This CDR3 reads CSVESGQRKGYTF. The CDR3 nucleotides read TGCAGCGTTGAATCCGGACAGAGGAAGGGCTACACCTTC. The full variable domain, completed using reference TRBV29-1 and TRBJ1-2, is SAVISQKPSRDICQRGTSLTIQCQVDSQVTMMFWYRQQPGQSLTLIATANQGSEATYESGFVIDKFPISRPNLTFSTLTVSNMSPEDSSIYLCSVESGQRKGYTFGSGTRLTVV.

The chain combines TRBV7-2 with TRBJ1-1; unclear D gene. This CDR3 spans 15 amino acids. CDR1 and CDR2 from the germline V gene are SGHTA and FQGNSA. V lost 5 bases and J lost 1, with 14 bases in between. The CDR3 loop is CASSPSMAGNTEAFF. The CDR3 DNA is TGTGCCAGCAGCCCCTCGATGGCGGGGAACACTGAAGCTTTCTTT. Full variable domain (remainder filled in from reference TRBV7-2 and TRBJ1-1): GAGVSQSPSNKVTEKGKDVELRCDPISGHTALYWYRQSLGQGLEFLIYFQGNSAPDKSGLPSDRFSAERTGGSVSTLTIQRTQQEDSAVYLCASSPSMAGNTEAFFGQGTRLTVV.

The gene calls are TRBV20-1 and TRBJ2-5; 9 nucleotides align to TRBD1. Germline trimming cut 6 bases from V and 4 bases from J; bases unmatched to any gene: 6. The V gene's germline CDR1 is DFQATT and CDR2 SNEGSKA (reference sequence). This CDR3 comprises 13 residues. The CDR3 spells CSATSTGGETQYF. DNA for the CDR3: TGCAGTGCAACCTCGACAGGGGGAGAGACCCAGTACTTC.

This rearrangement joins TRBV20-1 to TRBJ2-3, with unresolved D. The germline V gene encodes CDR1 DFQATT and CDR2 SNEGSKA (reference sequence). V gave up 6 bases and J gave up 0 bases, with 22 bases separating them. This CDR3 is built from 17 residues. The CDR3 nucleotides read TGCAGTGCCAACGGTAGGGCGGCGCACCCTAGCACAGATACGCAGTATTTT. It codes for CSANGRAAHPSTDTQYF.

The chain has TRBV6-5 and TRBJ1-2; 10 nucleotides agree with TRBD1. V lost 7 bases to trimming and J lost 7 bases; unmatched junction nucleotides: 3. The CDR3 totals 12 residues. Germline CDR1 MNHEY, CDR2 SVGAGI. CDR3 loop: CASKRTGGGYTF. DNA of the CDR3: TGTGCCAGCAAAAGGACAGGGGGTGGCTACACCTTC.

A few counts support this clonotype. J is TRBJ2-1 and V is TRBV12-3 or TRBV12-4; D might be TRBD1 (5 bases). The CDR3 extends over 12 amino acids. The V gene lost 4 bases and the J gene lost 15 bases, with 16 bases spanning the gap. For the CDR3, the DNA is TGTGCCAGCAGTTCAGGACCCAGGGCACCGTTCTTC. As protein: CASSSGPRAPFF.

This sequence joins TRBV24-1 and TRBJ2-2; possible D gene TRBD1, 6 bases. Germline-derived CDR1 and CDR2 are KGHDR and SFDVKD. The CDR3 totals 18 residues. V shed 5 bases and J shed 1 base, with 19 bases lying between them. The CDR3 is CATSAHIQGLKNTGELFF. The CDR3 bases are TGTGCCACCAGTGCTCACATCCAGGGGCTAAAGAACACCGGGGAGCTGTTTTTT.

This clonotype has ten or more counts. The rearrangement joins TRBV25-1 to TRBJ1-4, with 7 bases aligning to TRBD1. CDR3 size: 14 residues. CDR1 is MGHDK and CDR2 is SYGVNS in the germline V gene. Trimming cost V 6 bases and J 4 bases; bases outside gene matches: 5. The CDR3 loop is CASSPGQHNEKLFF. The DNA of the CDR3 is TGTGCCAGCAGCCCGGGACAGCATAATGAAAAACTGTTTTTT.

The rearrangement uses TRBV7-8 and TRBJ1-4, with a possible D match to TRBD1 (6 bases). CDR3 length equals 14 residues. Germline V gene sequence: CDR1 SGHVS, CDR2 FQNEAQ. Trimming removed 5 bases from V and 6 bases from J, with 13 bases in between. CDR3 sequence: CASSPREGDEKLFF. CDR3 sequence (DNA): TGTGCCAGCAGCCCACGGGAGGGGGATGAAAAACTGTTTTTT.

V is TRBV24-1 and J is TRBJ2-5; TRBD2 agrees at 7 bases. Trimming removed 5 bases from V and 4 bases from J; junction bases left unmatched: 3. This CDR3 has 13 amino acids. The germline gives CDR1 KGHDR, CDR2 SFDVKD. The CDR3 loop is CATSAPGGETQYF. The CDR3 bases are TGTGCCACCAGTGCCCCGGGAGGAGAGACCCAGTACTTC.

This clonotype was seen a few times. The V and J genes are TRBV7-6 and TRBJ2-7; 7 bases fit TRBD1. Trimming cost V 1 base and J 2 bases; bases outside gene matches: 5. Per the germline V gene, CDR1 is SGHVS and CDR2 is FNYEAQ. CDR3 length: 15 residues. The chain's CDR3 is CASSLEWGQPYEQYF. CDR3 coding DNA: TGTGCCAGCAGCTTAGAGTGGGGACAGCCCTACGAGCAGTACTTC.

The chain carries TRBV5-1 and TRBJ2-5; 9 bases fit TRBD2. Looked up from germline, CDR1 is SGHRS and CDR2 is YFSETQ. With V trimmed by 4 bases and J by 5 bases, 12 bases remained unmatched. This CDR3 is built from 16 residues. CDR3 region: CASSLGASGDVETQYF. CDR3 sequence (DNA): TGCGCCAGCAGCCTGGGGGCTAGCGGGGACGTGGAGACCCAGTACTTC. The whole variable domain, filled in from reference TRBV5-1 and TRBJ2-5, reads KAGVTQTPRYLIKTRGQQVTLSCSPISGHRSVSWYQQTPGQGLQFLFEYFSETQRNKGNFPGRFSGRQFSNSRSEMNVSTLELGDSALYLCASSLGASGDVETQYFGPGTRLLVL.

This clonotype was counted only a few times. Here the CDR3 DNA reads TGCAGCGACAGGACAGTAGCTAACTATGGCTACACCTTC. Translated, it gives CSDRTVANYGYTF. The V gene is TRBV29-1, the J gene TRBJ1-2; the D gene is possibly TRBD1 (6 bases). The ends were cut back, 7 bases at V and 0 bases at J, with 12 bases in the middle. Germline lookup yields CDR1 SQVTM and CDR2 ANQGSEA. The CDR3 has 13 residues. The full variable domain, with the rest looked up from reference TRBV29-1 and TRBJ1-2, is SAVISQKPSRDICQRGTSLTIQCQVDSQVTMMFWYRQQPGQSLTLIATANQGSEATYESGFVIDKFPISRPNLTFSTLTVSNMSPEDSSIYLCSDRTVANYGYTFGSGTRLTVV.

This clonotype showed up just a few times. The genes are TRBV7-9 and TRBJ2-3; 15 bases match TRBD2. Germline V gene data show CDR1 as SEHNR and CDR2 as FQNEAQ (reference sequence). J lost 3 bases, V lost 2 bases, and 9 bases had no gene match. The CDR3 has 19 amino acids. The CDR3 DNA reads TGTGCCAGCAGCTTACCGGGGACTAGCGGGGGGCATGGGACAGATACGCAGTATTTT. Its translation: CASSLPGTSGGHGTDTQYF. Combining the CDR3 with reference TRBV7-9 and TRBJ2-3 gives the whole variable domain DTGVSQNPRHKITKRGQNVTFRCDPISEHNRLYWYRQTLGQGPEFLTYFQNEAQLEKSRLLSDRFSAERPKGSFSTLEIQRTEQGDSAMYLCASSLPGTSGGHGTDTQYFGPGTRLTVL.

This clonotype was seen a few times. The rearrangement links TRBV7-2 to TRBJ2-7; D tentatively fits TRBD1 or TRBD2 (5 bases each). The length of the CDR3 is 13 residues. Germline lookup yields CDR1 SGHTA and CDR2 FQGNSA. V was trimmed by 1 base and J by 3 bases, leaving 7 bases between them. DNA of the CDR3: TGTGCCAGCAGCTTAGGGGACCACTACGAGCAGTACGTC. It encodes CASSLGDHYEQYV.